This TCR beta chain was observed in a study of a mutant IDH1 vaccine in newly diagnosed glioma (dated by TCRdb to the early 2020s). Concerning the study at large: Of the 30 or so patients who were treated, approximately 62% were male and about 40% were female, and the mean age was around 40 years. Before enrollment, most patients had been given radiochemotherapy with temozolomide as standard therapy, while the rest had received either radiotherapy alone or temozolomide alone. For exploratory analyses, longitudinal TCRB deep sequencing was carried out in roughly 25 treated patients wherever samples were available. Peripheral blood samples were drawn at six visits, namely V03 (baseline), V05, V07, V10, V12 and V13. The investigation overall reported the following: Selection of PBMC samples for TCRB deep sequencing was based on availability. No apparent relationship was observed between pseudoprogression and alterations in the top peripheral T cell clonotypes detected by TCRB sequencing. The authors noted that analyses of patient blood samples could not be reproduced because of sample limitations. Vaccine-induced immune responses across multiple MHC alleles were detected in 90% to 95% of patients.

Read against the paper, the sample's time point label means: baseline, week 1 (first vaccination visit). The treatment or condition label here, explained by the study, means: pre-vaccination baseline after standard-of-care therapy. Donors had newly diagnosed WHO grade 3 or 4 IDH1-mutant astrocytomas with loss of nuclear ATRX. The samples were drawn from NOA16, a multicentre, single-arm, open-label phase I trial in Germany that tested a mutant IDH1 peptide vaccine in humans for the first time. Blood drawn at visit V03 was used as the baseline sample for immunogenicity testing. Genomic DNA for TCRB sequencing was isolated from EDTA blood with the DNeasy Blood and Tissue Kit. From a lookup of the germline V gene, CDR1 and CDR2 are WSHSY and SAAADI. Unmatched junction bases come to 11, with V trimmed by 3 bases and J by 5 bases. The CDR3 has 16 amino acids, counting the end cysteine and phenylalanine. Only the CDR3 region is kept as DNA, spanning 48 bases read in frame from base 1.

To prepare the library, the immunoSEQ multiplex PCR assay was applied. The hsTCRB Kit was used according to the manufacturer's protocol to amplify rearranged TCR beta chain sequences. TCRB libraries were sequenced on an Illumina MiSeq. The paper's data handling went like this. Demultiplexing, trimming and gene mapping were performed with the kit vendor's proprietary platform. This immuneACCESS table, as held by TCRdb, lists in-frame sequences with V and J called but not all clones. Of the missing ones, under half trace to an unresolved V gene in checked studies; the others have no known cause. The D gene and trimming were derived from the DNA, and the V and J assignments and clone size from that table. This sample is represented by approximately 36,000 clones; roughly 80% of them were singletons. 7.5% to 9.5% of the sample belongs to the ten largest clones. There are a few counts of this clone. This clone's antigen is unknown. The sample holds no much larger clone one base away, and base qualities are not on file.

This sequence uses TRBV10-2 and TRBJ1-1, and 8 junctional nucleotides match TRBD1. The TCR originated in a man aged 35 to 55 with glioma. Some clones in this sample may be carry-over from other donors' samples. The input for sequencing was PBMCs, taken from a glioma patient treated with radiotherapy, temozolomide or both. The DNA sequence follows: TGCGCCAGCAGTGACAGGGGGCGTAGTCGTGTGACTGAAGCTTTCTTT. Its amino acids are CASSDRGRSRVTEAFF.